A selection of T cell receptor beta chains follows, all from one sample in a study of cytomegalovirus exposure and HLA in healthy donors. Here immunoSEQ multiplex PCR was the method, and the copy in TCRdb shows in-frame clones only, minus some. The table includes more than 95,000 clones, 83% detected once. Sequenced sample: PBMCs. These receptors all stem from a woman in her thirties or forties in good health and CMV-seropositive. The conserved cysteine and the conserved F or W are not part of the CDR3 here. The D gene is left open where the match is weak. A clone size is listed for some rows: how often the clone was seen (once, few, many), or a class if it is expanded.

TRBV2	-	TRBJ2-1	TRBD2	ASSEKGLAYEQF
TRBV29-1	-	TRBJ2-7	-	SAPNQGGEQY
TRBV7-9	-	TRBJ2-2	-	ASTQRGHSNTGELF
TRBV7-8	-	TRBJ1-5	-	ASSWGEHSNQPQH
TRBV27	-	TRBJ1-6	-	ASSLSTMNSPLH
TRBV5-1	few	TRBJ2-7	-	ASSLEARAPDEQY
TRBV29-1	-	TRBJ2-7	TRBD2	SVSRGTFYEQY
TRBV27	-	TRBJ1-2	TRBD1	ASSLQGDGYT
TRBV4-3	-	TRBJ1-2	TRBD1	ASSQGSTGGGGGYT
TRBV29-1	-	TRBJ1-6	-	SVTTGGKNNSPLH
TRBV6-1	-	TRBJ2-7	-	ASRPRTALEQY
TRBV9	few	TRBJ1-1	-	ASSVARDGNTEAF
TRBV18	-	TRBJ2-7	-	ASSPRGLVYEQY
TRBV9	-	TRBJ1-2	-	ASSVGGSLNYGYT
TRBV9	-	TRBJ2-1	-	ASSSPGGADLHNEQF
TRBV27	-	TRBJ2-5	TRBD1	ASSFLGQDQETQY
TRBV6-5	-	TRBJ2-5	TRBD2	ASSYSPGREAQY
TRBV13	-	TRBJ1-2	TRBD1	ASSFKGAPQGYT
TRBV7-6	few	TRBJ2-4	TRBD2	ASSLELGGNIQY
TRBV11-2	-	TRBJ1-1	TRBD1	ASSTIQGAHTEAF
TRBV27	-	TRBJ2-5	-	ASSLWQGRQETQY
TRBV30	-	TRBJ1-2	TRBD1	AWGPGQDLRGYT
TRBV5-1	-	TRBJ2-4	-	ASSLVPRDTENIQY
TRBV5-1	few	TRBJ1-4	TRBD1	ASSLATGGNEKLF
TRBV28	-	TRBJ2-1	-	ASSLPRDLAEQF
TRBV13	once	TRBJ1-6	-	ASSFGGARVNSPLH
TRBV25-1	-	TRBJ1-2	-	ASSGGFGGYGYT
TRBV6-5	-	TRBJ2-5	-	ASNVLPGVQETQY
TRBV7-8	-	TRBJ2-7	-	ASSSSNSYYEQY